This is a list of T cell receptor beta chains from one sample in a study of neurological immune-mediated disorders. Using its own MiXCR run on the 5' RACE reads, TCRdb lists one record per CDR3 protein. This table has 80,000 or so distinct CDR3 sequences, roughly 9.9% appearing once. The sequenced sample consisted of PBMCs. Receptors originate from a man aged 45 to 65 in good health. The CDR3 runs from the conserved cysteine through the conserved F or W. The D gene is left open where the match is weak. Expanded clones are given a class, and other clones once, few, many or no size at all.

j_gene: TRBJ2-7; abundance: -; v_gene: TRBV5-1; d_gene: -; CDR3aa: CASSDPGGTYEQYF; CDR3nt: TGCGCCAGCAGCGATCCAGGCGGCACCTACGAGCAGTACTTC
j_gene: TRBJ2-2; abundance: many; v_gene: TRBV7-8; d_gene: TRBD2; CDR3aa: CASTRGLAGGPDTGELFF; CDR3nt: TGTGCCAGTACTAGGGGACTAGCGGGGGGGCCGGACACCGGGGAGCTGTTTTTT
j_gene: TRBJ2-7; abundance: -; v_gene: TRBV20-1; d_gene: -; CDR3aa: CSARRRGSNYEQYF; CDR3nt: TGCAGTGCTAGGCGGCGGGGATCAAACTACGAGCAGTACTTC
j_gene: TRBJ2-3; abundance: many; v_gene: TRBV20-1; d_gene: -; CDR3aa: CSAPPSMQDTQYF; CDR3nt: TGCAGTGCTCCGCCTTCGATGCAAGATACGCAGTATTTT
j_gene: TRBJ2-5; abundance: -; v_gene: TRBV3-1; d_gene: TRBD2; CDR3aa: CASSQRGLAVGAETQYF; CDR3nt: TGTGCCAGCAGCCAGCGAGGACTAGCGGTGGGAGCGGAGACCCAGTACTTC
j_gene: TRBJ2-1; abundance: many; v_gene: TRBV12-3/TRBV12-4; d_gene: -; CDR3aa: CASNGRSSYNEQFF; CDR3nt: TGTGCCAGCAATGGACGGAGCTCCTACAATGAGCAGTTCTTC
j_gene: TRBJ2-3; abundance: many; v_gene: TRBV12-3/TRBV12-4; d_gene: TRBD2; CDR3aa: CASSFQRETDTQYF; CDR3nt: TGTGCCAGCAGTTTCCAGCGGGAAACAGATACGCAGTATTTT
j_gene: TRBJ2-1; abundance: many; v_gene: TRBV29-1; d_gene: -; CDR3aa: CSVEDSLRGAYNEQFF; CDR3nt: TGCAGCGTTGAAGATTCTCTAAGGGGGGCCTACAATGAGCAGTTCTTC
j_gene: TRBJ2-1; abundance: many; v_gene: TRBV5-1; d_gene: TRBD2; CDR3aa: CASSLGGSYNEQFF; CDR3nt: TGCGCCAGCAGCCTCGGGGGGTCCTACAATGAGCAGTTCTTC
j_gene: TRBJ2-1; abundance: -; v_gene: TRBV10-2; d_gene: TRBD2; CDR3aa: CASSPGLAGGYEQFF; CDR3nt: TGCGCCAGCAGTCCGGGACTAGCGGGGGGATATGAGCAGTTCTTC
j_gene: TRBJ2-1; abundance: many; v_gene: TRBV27; d_gene: TRBD2; CDR3aa: CASIRAAGAVAYNEQFF; CDR3nt: TGTGCCAGCATTAGGGCAGCGGGAGCGGTAGCCTACAATGAGCAGTTCTTC
j_gene: TRBJ2-2; abundance: many; v_gene: TRBV9; d_gene: -; CDR3aa: CASSVSSGNTGELFF; CDR3nt: TGTGCCAGCAGCGTAAGTTCCGGGAACACCGGGGAGCTGTTTTTT
j_gene: TRBJ2-2; abundance: many; v_gene: TRBV24-1; d_gene: TRBD1; CDR3aa: CATSVTGQVVGELFF; CDR3nt: TGTGCCACCAGTGTTACGGGACAGGTTGTCGGGGAGCTGTTTTTT
j_gene: TRBJ1-1; abundance: many; v_gene: TRBV7-3; d_gene: -; CDR3aa: CASSLIGGMNTEAFF; CDR3nt: TGTGCCAGCAGCTTAATTGGTGGGATGAACACTGAAGCTTTCTTT
j_gene: TRBJ1-6; abundance: many; v_gene: TRBV2; d_gene: -; CDR3aa: CASSQRAGNSPLHF; CDR3nt: TGTGCCAGCAGTCAGCGGGCAGGCAATTCACCCCTCCACTTT
j_gene: TRBJ2-1; abundance: -; v_gene: TRBV4-1; d_gene: -; CDR3aa: CTSSQGSSYNEQFF; CDR3nt: TGCACCAGCAGCCAAGGGAGCTCCTACAACGAGCAGTTCTTC
j_gene: TRBJ1-5; abundance: many; v_gene: TRBV12-3/TRBV12-4; d_gene: -; CDR3aa: CASSFTRGNQPQHF; CDR3nt: TGTGCCAGCAGTTTTACCCGGGGCAATCAGCCCCAGCATTTT
j_gene: TRBJ2-3; abundance: many; v_gene: TRBV27; d_gene: TRBD2; CDR3aa: CASSLAGTNTDTQYF; CDR3nt: TGTGCCAGCAGTCTAGCGGGAACAAACACAGATACGCAGTATTTT
j_gene: TRBJ1-1; abundance: many; v_gene: TRBV12-3/TRBV12-4; d_gene: -; CDR3aa: CASSARVTVNTEAFF; CDR3nt: TGTGCCAGCAGTGCCCGCGTCACAGTGAACACTGAAGCTTTCTTT
j_gene: TRBJ2-7; abundance: few; v_gene: TRBV5-1; d_gene: -; CDR3aa: CASSPTEGGYYEQYF; CDR3nt: TGCGCCAGCAGCCCGACGGAAGGAGGGTACTACGAGCAGTACTTC
j_gene: TRBJ2-5; abundance: many; v_gene: TRBV27; d_gene: TRBD2; CDR3aa: CASSGPSAGGLRETQYF; CDR3nt: TGTGCCAGCAGTGGGCCTTCGGCGGGGGGGCTCCGAGAGACCCAGTACTTC
j_gene: TRBJ1-1; abundance: -; v_gene: TRBV6-2/TRBV6-3; d_gene: -; CDR3aa: CASSYLGPLTEAFF; CDR3nt: TGTGCCAGTAGTTACCTTGGCCCCCTCACTGAAGCTTTCTTT
j_gene: TRBJ1-1; abundance: many; v_gene: TRBV5-1; d_gene: TRBD1; CDR3aa: CASSPTGTGDSMNTEAFF; CDR3nt: TGCGCCAGCAGTCCTACGGGGACAGGAGATTCCATGAACACTGAAGCTTTCTTT
j_gene: TRBJ2-7; abundance: few; v_gene: TRBV5-1; d_gene: -; CDR3aa: CASSLWDGKSYEQYF; CDR3nt: TGCGCCAGCAGCTTGTGGGACGGAAAATCCTACGAGCAGTACTTC
j_gene: TRBJ2-5; abundance: many; v_gene: TRBV5-1; d_gene: TRBD2; CDR3aa: CASSFLGTSGGPQETQYF; CDR3nt: TGCGCCAGCAGCTTTCTCGGAACTAGCGGGGGGCCCCAAGAGACCCAGTACTTC
j_gene: TRBJ2-7; abundance: many; v_gene: TRBV4-2; d_gene: -; CDR3aa: CASSQDENSGGYEQYF; CDR3nt: TGTGCCAGCAGCCAAGATGAGAATAGCGGTGGCTACGAGCAGTACTTC
j_gene: TRBJ2-1; abundance: many; v_gene: TRBV3-1; d_gene: TRBD2; CDR3aa: CASSRRRLAGGGDEQFF; CDR3nt: TGTGCCAGCAGCCGCCGTCGACTAGCGGGGGGGGGCGATGAGCAGTTCTTC
j_gene: TRBJ2-7; abundance: -; v_gene: TRBV28; d_gene: TRBD2; CDR3aa: CASSLLGLAGVSYEQYF; CDR3nt: TGTGCCAGCAGTCTCCTAGGACTAGCGGGAGTCTCCTACGAGCAGTACTTC
j_gene: TRBJ2-7; abundance: many; v_gene: TRBV4-3; d_gene: TRBD1; CDR3aa: CASSQGQGPTYEQYF; CDR3nt: TGCGCCAGCAGCCAAGGACAGGGCCCGACTTACGAGCAGTACTTC